This TCR beta chain was observed in a study of blood T cell repertoires in COVID-19. The wider study: Samples representing acute and convalescent COVID-19 were sourced from the United States, Italy and Spain. Nucleic acid was either cDNA or gDNA, and it came from T cells, B-cell-depleted T cells, or PBMCs.

In the authors' methods: Scientists estimated how many nucleated cells there were by amplifying reference gene primers. Assay: immunoSEQ multiplex PCR; the TCRdb copy retains only in-frame clones and omits some. V, J and clone size are taken as reported in that table, and D and trimming were inferred from the DNA itself. The data show 180,000 or so clones, 84% seen once. Enrolment of Seattle patients took place during active infection, and they were followed longitudinally. Trimming stripped 5 bases from V and 0 bases from J, with 14 bases between. This CDR3 spans 16 amino acids. The germline V gene has CDR1 MNHEY and CDR2 SMNVEV (reference sequence).

This receptor was obtained from an older woman with COVID-19, enrolled during active disease. The sequencing input was peripheral blood. The chain couples TRBV27 to TRBJ1-3; D not resolved. CDR3 in DNA: TGTGCCAGCAGTCCATCCCCATTGTTCTCTGGAAACACCATATATTTT. Translation gives CASSPSPLFSGNTIYF.